What follows describes a single T cell receptor (beta chain). It has no known antigen specificity. No quality values exist for individual bases; no much larger clone is one base distant. TCRbeta-specific cDNA was reverse-transcribed from 500 to 550 ng total RNA using a constant-region primer and ProtoScript II reverse transcriptase. TCRbeta libraries were built with three nested multiplex PCR rounds, a slightly modified ARM-PCR procedure. The first two PCR rounds used multiplex TRBV1-TRBV30 forward primers with a Cbeta reverse primer, each for approximately 9 cycles. A final 25-cycle PCR with Deep VentR polymerase added sample barcodes and Illumina adapters. Before sequencing, amplicons of 200-500 bp were purified from gel using a QIAquick gel extraction kit. An Illumina HiSeq 2500 was used to sequence the TCRbeta amplicons, generating 250-bp paired-end reads. The authors' analysis ran thus. Reads were quality-trimmed with Trimmomatic v0.33, and paired reads were merged with FLASH v1.2.11 to recover full CDR3 sequences. V, D and J germline segments were assigned to the rearranged TCRbeta sequences by MiGEC v1.2.1b. Clonotype statistics, along with Shannon-Wiener diversity indices, were calculated using VDJtools v1.0.0. Except for diversity analysis, only the 250 most abundant clonotypes of each sample were used in subsequent analyses to reduce sampling bias. TCRdb reprocessing: public reads trimmed at Q25 with fastp, clones called with MiXCR, in-frame beta chains kept. Rows are unified per CDR3 protein, each entry keeping the most common DNA and genes. These V and J calls derive from TCRdb rather than the authors' analysis. The sample data list approximately 30,000 distinct CDR3 sequences, and about 71% of these were observed just once. Roughly 30% of the sample is in the top ten clones.

The junction shows trimming of 6 bases on V and 3 bases on J, plus 12 bases between the germline ends. Reading from cysteine to phenylalanine, the CDR3 counts 13 amino acids. Only the CDR3 DNA is retained, 39 bases long and in frame from the first base. The sample is drawn from a study of tumor-infiltrating lymphocytes in primary liver carcinoma (dated by TCRdb to about 2017). Study-level background: Of the five patients (three men and two women, aged 30 to 69 years), four had hepatocellular carcinoma and one had combined HCC and intrahepatic cholangiocarcinoma. The five patients had tumors staged T1-T3 N0M0, with maximum diameters ranging from about 4 to 11 cm. A total of some 35 specimens from 5 patients underwent TCRbeta repertoire sequencing, comprising around 25 tumor regions, 5 adjacent noncancerous liver tissues and 5 peripheral blood samples. The study combined TCRbeta repertoire sequencing, expression microarrays and whole-exome sequencing across five regions of each liver tumor, with adjacent normal tissue and blood. Agilent mRNA microarray profiling was performed on the roughly 24 tumor region samples to relate TCRbeta repertoire diversity to the local molecular phenotype. High reproducibility was observed for the technical replicate repertoires, with mean shared-clone rates approximately 0.9 and correlation coefficients above 0.95. Roughly 3.65 to 8 million productive TCRbeta reads were obtained per sample, and no significant difference in read depth was found between tissue types.

Without any cell sorting, total RNA and DNA were extracted together from approximately 22-30 mg of bulk tissue using the AllPrep DNA/RNA mini kit. Between November 2015 and early 2016, 4 to 6 patients in China with histopathologically diagnosed primary liver carcinoma had surgical resection. Patients had chronic HBV infection and were treatment-naive at sampling. Each tumor was sampled at five spatially separated regions: the superior, inferior, left-lateral and right-lateral poles and the tumor centre. More than 85% viable tumor cells were found by histology in every tumor sample. Each fresh piece of tumor and adjacent tissue was cut in two, with one half stored in RNAlater at -80 degrees C and the other half sent for histology. The paper as a whole reports these results and caveats: Only the TCR beta chain was sequenced, so true repertoire diversity is likely underestimated because unpaired alpha chains were not captured. Only about 8-24% of top clones were present in all five regions of a tumor, suggesting spatial heterogeneity of tumor-infiltrating T cells. Repertoire overlap was higher between tumor regions (mean around 35%) than tumor-adjacent (around 17%) or tumor-blood (about 15%) pairs, consistent with antigen-driven expansion. Comparison of CD4+ and CD8+ T cell repertoires was precluded by the use of bulk unsorted samples. Only a few patients were included in the study, and the authors note that the findings should be validated in a larger study. A significantly larger repertoire fraction was made up by the top 250 clones in tumors than in blood (p = 0.039).

The chain employs TRBV12-3 or TRBV12-4 and TRBJ2-7; TRBD1 is a weak D gene call, 6 bases matching. The specimen was liver tumor tissue from sampling region 3. The sample's cell subset or site, from its label and the paper: tumor region T3, left-lateral pole. The sequence derives from a woman aged 30 to 39 with primary liver carcinoma and hepatitis B virus infection. The CDR3 amino acid sequence is: CASSRTESYEQYF. The sequenced DNA is TGTGCCAGCAGCCGGACAGAGAGCTACGAGCAGTACTTC.